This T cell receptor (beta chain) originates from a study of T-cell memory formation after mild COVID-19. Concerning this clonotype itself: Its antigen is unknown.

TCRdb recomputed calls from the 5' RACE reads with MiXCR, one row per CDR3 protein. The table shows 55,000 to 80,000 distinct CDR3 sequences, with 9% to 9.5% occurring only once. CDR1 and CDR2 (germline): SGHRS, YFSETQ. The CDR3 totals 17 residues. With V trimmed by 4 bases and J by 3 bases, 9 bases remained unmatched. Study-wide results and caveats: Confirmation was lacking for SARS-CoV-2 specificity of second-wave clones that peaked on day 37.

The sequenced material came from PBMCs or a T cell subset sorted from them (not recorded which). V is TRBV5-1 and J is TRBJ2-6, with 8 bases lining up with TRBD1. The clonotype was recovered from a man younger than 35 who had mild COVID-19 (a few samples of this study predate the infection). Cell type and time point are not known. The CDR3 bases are TGCGCCAGCAGCCCGCAGGGGGCGATTTTTGGGGCCAACGTCCTGACTTTC. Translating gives CASSPQGAIFGANVLTF. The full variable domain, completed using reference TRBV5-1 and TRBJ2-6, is KAGVTQTPRYLIKTRGQQVTLSCSPISGHRSVSWYQQTPGQGLQFLFEYFSETQRNKGNFPGRFSGRQFSNSRSEMNVSTLELGDSALYLCASSPQGAIFGANVLTFGAGSRLTVL.